This TCR beta chain was sequenced for a study of T cell repertoires in cytomegalovirus infection. The wider study: It was the public TCR beta signatures that indicated both CMV infection and matching HLA type.

In TCRdb, the reads were re-called with MiXCR into one record per CDR3 protein. The sample has roughly 500,000 distinct CDR3 sequences, around 11% seen once. This CDR3 is built from 16 residues. The junction had 12 bases not matched to a gene; V was cut back by 4 bases and J by 9 bases. Per the germline V gene, CDR1 is KGHDR and CDR2 is SFDVKD. This clonotype was detected many times. The chain employs TRBV24-1 and TRBJ2-2; 8 bases line up with TRBD2. The TCR was taken from a human donor in good health (CMV status not recorded). Some clones in this sample may be carry-over from other donors' samples. Sequences were obtained from PBMCs. CDR3 residues: CATSDYYGLAGWELFF. Written as DNA, the CDR3 is TGTGCCACCAGTGACTATTATGGACTAGCCGGTTGGGAGCTGTTTTTT.